This T cell receptor (beta chain) was sequenced in a study of blood T cell repertoires in COVID-19. Per the original methods: It was from reference gene primer amplification that nucleated cell counts were estimated. The protocol was immunoSEQ multiplex PCR, while the TCRdb copy is restricted to in-frame clones and leaves out a portion. For V, J and clone size, that table is used; D and trimming come from the DNA. The sample yields some 270,000 clones, about 90% seen once. This receptor was taken from a woman aged 55-69 years with COVID-19, enrolled during active disease. Sequencing input: peripheral blood.

The CDR3 bases are TGTGCCAGTAGTATGCGTCAGGGTGCGACTGAAGCTTTCTTT. As protein: CASSMRQGATEAFF. The chain couples TRBV19 to TRBJ1-1; maybe TRBD1 (5 bases). CDR3 length: 14 amino acids. Germline V gene sequence: CDR1 LNHDA, CDR2 SQIVND (reference sequence). V lost 3 bases, J lost 5 bases, and 13 bases lay in between.